The clone carrying this T cell receptor beta chain was detected a few times. This record belongs to a study of regulatory T cells in long-lasting Graves disease. Study background: Persistent Graves' disease required over 5 years of antithyroid drugs and positive TSH receptor antibodies.

Construction of TCR beta libraries relied on iRepertoire HTBI primers and on Arm-PCR targeting CDR3 regions. Authors' processing steps: From all samples, identification returned 12 to 15 TRBJ and approximately 63 TRBV segments. TCRdb redid the calling of the multiplex PCR reads with MiXCR, one entry per CDR3 protein. These V and J calls are TCRdb output, not the study's own analysis. The table records almost 350,000 distinct CDR3 sequences, around 19% of them present only once. Described time point: persistent/refractory GD, antithyroid drugs over 5 years with positive TRAb. PBMC-derived RNA was used for the TCR library. CDR1 and CDR2 from the germline V gene are ENHRY and SYGVKD. There are 13 residues in the CDR3. V gave up 3 bases and J gave up 4 bases, with 7 bases separating them.

This chain uses TRBV10-3 with TRBJ1-3; D is unresolved. Sequenced here: peripheral blood mononuclear cells (PBMCs), sampled when the disease was refractory, from a patient treated with antithyroid drugs. The clonotype comes from a female donor with Graves disease. For the CDR3, the DNA is TGTGCCATCAGTGACGGCATCGGAAACACCATATATTTT. Translation gives CAISDGIGNTIYF.